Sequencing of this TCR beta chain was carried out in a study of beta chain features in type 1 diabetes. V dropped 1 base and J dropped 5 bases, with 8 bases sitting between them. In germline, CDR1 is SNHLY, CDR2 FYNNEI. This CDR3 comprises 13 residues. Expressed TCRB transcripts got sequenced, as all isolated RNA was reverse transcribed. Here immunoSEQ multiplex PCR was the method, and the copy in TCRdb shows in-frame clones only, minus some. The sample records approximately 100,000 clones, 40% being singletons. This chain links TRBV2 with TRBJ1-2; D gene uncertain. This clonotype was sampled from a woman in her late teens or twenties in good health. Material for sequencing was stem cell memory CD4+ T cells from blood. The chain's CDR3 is CASSEGGPYGYTF. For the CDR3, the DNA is TGTGCCAGCAGTGAAGGAGGGCCGTATGGCTACACCTTC.